A selection of T cell receptor beta chains follows, all from one sample in a study of preoperative IRX-2 immunotherapy in early breast cancer. Sequencing used immunoSEQ multiplex PCR; TCRdb keeps in-frame clones, though not all of them. In the table there are around 25,000 clones, roughly 90% of which are singletons. This material consisted of tumor tissue, taken after IRX-2 immunotherapy. The receptors here all came from a human donor with breast cancer. Both conserved end residues are part of each CDR3. The D gene is left open where the match is weak. Size is stated for part of the rows, as once, few or many counts, or as a class when the clone is expanded.

V	J	D	size	DNA	CDR3
TRBV5-1	TRBJ1-1	NA	few	TGCGCCAGCAGCCCGGGCCAAAACACTGAAGCTTTCTTT	CASSPGQNTEAFF
TRBV30	TRBJ2-2	NA	NA	TGTGCCTGGAGTGAGAGTGGCCGGGGGCTGTTTTTT	CAWSESGRGLFF
TRBV14	TRBJ1-4	NA	NA	TGTGCCAGCAGCCAAGTCCTGGGGCTTAATGAAAAACTGTTTTTT	CASSQVLGLNEKLFF
TRBV20-1	TRBJ1-1	NA	NA	TGCAGTGCTAGAGGAAGTGGTGAAGCTTTCTTT	CSARGSGEAFF
TRBV25-1	TRBJ1-6	NA	NA	TGTGCCAGCAGCCCAACTTTAAGCTCCTATAATTCACCCCTCCACTTT	CASSPTLSSYNSPLHF
TRBV4-1	TRBJ1-2	NA	NA	TGCGCCAGCAGCCAACCAACAGGGTACTATGGCTACACCTTC	CASSQPTGYYGYTF
TRBV5-1	TRBJ1-1	NA	NA	TGCGCCAGCAGCTTGGGAGGGACGATGAACACTGAAGCTTTCTTT	CASSLGGTMNTEAFF
TRBV15	TRBJ1-4	NA	NA	TGTGCCACCGGGGCCTTTAATGAAAAACTGTTTTTT	CATGAFNEKLFF
TRBV19	TRBJ1-2	NA	NA	TGTGCCAGTACCTCTCGCCGGGAGGCGGCGAACTATGGCTACACCTTC	CASTSRREAANYGYTF
TRBV7-2	TRBJ1-2	TRBD1	NA	TGTGCCAGCAGCCGACAGGGACGTAACTATGGCTACACCTTC	CASSRQGRNYGYTF
TRBV30	TRBJ2-7	NA	NA	TGTGCCTGGAGTGTTGTTGGCAGAGAAACCTACGAGCAGTACTTC	CAWSVVGRETYEQYF
TRBV5-5	TRBJ1-2	NA	NA	TGTGCCAGCAGCCCGACTTGGGGGGGGCATGGCTACACCTTC	CASSPTWGGHGYTF
TRBV9	TRBJ1-1	NA	NA	TGTGCCAGCAGCCCTCTAGTGTTTAGGGAACGGATGAACACTGAAGCTTTCTTT	CASSPLVFRERMNTEAFF
TRBV18	TRBJ1-1	NA	NA	TGTGCCAGCTCACCCTCCGGGACACCGAACACTGAAGCTTTCTTT	CASSPSGTPNTEAFF
TRBV5-1	TRBJ1-2	NA	NA	TGCGCCAGCAGCAGGGGAGTCTATGGCTACACCTTC	CASSRGVYGYTF
TRBV6-5	TRBJ1-5	NA	NA	TGTGCCAGCAGTAAGGGACGACCCCAGCATTTT	CASSKGRPQHF
TRBV2	TRBJ2-4	NA	NA	TGTGCCAGCAGTGCAGGCCCGATAGCCAAAAACATTCAGTACTTC	CASSAGPIAKNIQYF
TRBV19	TRBJ1-2	NA	NA	TGTGCCAGCGAGCGAAACTATGGCTACACCTTC	CASERNYGYTF
TRBV7-9	TRBJ2-6	TRBD1	NA	TGTGCCAGCAGCCAAAATCGCAGGGGGCCCACCTCTGGGGCCAACGTCCTGACTTTC	CASSQNRRGPTSGANVLTF
TRBV4-1	TRBJ1-5	NA	NA	TGCGCCAGCAGCCAAGATAAAGGGACCGGTTCGCCCCAGCATTTT	CASSQDKGTGSPQHF
TRBV7-9	TRBJ1-1	NA	NA	TGTGCCAGCAGCCGTGACTCGTATACTGAAGCTTTCTTT	CASSRDSYTEAFF
TRBV27	TRBJ1-2	NA	NA	TGTGCCAGCAGTTTAAAGGGGGGTACTAACTATGGCTACACCTTC	CASSLKGGTNYGYTF
TRBV7-9	TRBJ2-5	TRBD2	NA	TGTGCCAGCAGCTCAGCCCCGGGACTACCGACGGAGACCCAGTACTTC	CASSSAPGLPTETQYF
TRBV20-1	TRBJ1-1	TRBD1	NA	TGCAGTGCTAGCGAGGGGGCGCGAGCTTTCTTT	CSASEGARAFF
TRBV2	TRBJ1-4	NA	NA	TGTGCCAGCATGGGCAGGGGTTATGAAAAACTGTTTTTT	CASMGRGYEKLFF
TRBV18	TRBJ1-5	NA	NA	TGTGCCAGCTCACCAGGGGAGGTTCAGCCCCAGCATTTT	CASSPGEVQPQHF
TRBV2	TRBJ1-6	TRBD1	once	TGTGCCAGCACCCGACAGGGAAAGGCTTATAATTCACCCCTCCACTTT	CASTRQGKAYNSPLHF
TRBV6-1	TRBJ1-5	NA	NA	TGTGCCAGCAAGACAGAACCTTATAGCAATCAGCCCCAGCATTTT	CASKTEPYSNQPQHF
TRBV5-1	TRBJ2-3	TRBD2	NA	TGCGCCAGCAGCCTGCCACTAGCGGGGGGTCGCACAGATACGCAGTATTTT	CASSLPLAGGRTDTQYF
TRBV6-1	TRBJ1-5	NA	NA	TGTGCCAGCAGTGAAGATGGGCTTCAGCCCCAGCATTTT	CASSEDGLQPQHF
TRBV6-5	TRBJ1-2	NA	NA	TGTGCCATCCGTTCTGCGGGCTTCGCGAACGGCTACACCTTC	CAIRSAGFANGYTF
TRBV7-7	TRBJ1-1	NA	NA	TGTGCTAGCAGCGCTGACAGGAACACTGAAGCTTTCTTT	CASSADRNTEAFF
TRBV11-3	TRBJ1-4	NA	NA	TGTGCCAGCAGCTTAGCCTCAGGTGCAACTAATGAAAAACTGTTTTTT	CASSLASGATNEKLFF
TRBV5-4	TRBJ1-4	NA	few	TGTGCCAGCAGCCCCGGGGGTGTACAGCGGGAGGAAAAACTGTTTTTT	CASSPGGVQREEKLFF
TRBV6-1	TRBJ1-2	NA	NA	TGTGCCAGCCGTCTGGACAGAAACTATGGCTACACCTTC	CASRLDRNYGYTF
TRBV29-1	TRBJ1-1	NA	NA	TGCAGCGCTGAGCGTTCCGAGAACACTGAAGCTTTCTTT	CSAERSENTEAFF
TRBV9	TRBJ1-6	NA	NA	TGTGCCAGCAGCGTAGGGTACACGGGGATGGTAGCCCTCCACTTT	CASSVGYTGMVALHF
TRBV6-4	TRBJ2-3	TRBD1	few	TGTGCCAGAGGGGGCAGGGAAGGTTGGACAGATACGCAGTATTTT	CARGGREGWTDTQYF
TRBV28	TRBJ2-3	TRBD1	once	TGTGCCAGCAGTGGCCGGGACAGGAGCACAGATACGCAGTATTTT	CASSGRDRSTDTQYF
TRBV4-1	TRBJ1-5	NA	NA	TGCGCCAGCAGCCAAGGGACGAACAGCAATCAGCCCCAGCATTTT	CASSQGTNSNQPQHF
TRBV7-9	TRBJ1-1	NA	few	TGTGCCAGCAGCTTTCTGACGGATGAAGCTTTCTTT	CASSFLTDEAFF
TRBV7-9	TRBJ1-1	TRBD1	NA	TGTGCCAGCAGAGATGCACAGGGGTTGGACACTGAAGCTTTCTTT	CASRDAQGLDTEAFF
TRBV5-1	TRBJ2-5	NA	NA	TGCGCCAGCAGCGACCCACAAGAGACCCAGTACTTC	CASSDPQETQYF
TRBV27	TRBJ2-1	NA	NA	TGTGCCAGCAGTTTAGGGAGCTCCTACAATGAGCAGTTCTTC	CASSLGSSYNEQFF
TRBV7-6	TRBJ1-4	TRBD1	NA	TGTGCCAGCAGCTTAGAATCAGGGGGTGGTCATGAAAAACTGTTTTTT	CASSLESGGGHEKLFF
TRBV2	TRBJ2-3	NA	NA	TGTGCCAGCAGTGAGAGGGGGGCAGATACGCAGTATTTT	CASSERGADTQYF
TRBV10-3	TRBJ2-1	TRBD2	NA	TGTGCCATCAGTCCGGGACTAGCGGCCAACAATGAGCAGTTCTTC	CAISPGLAANNEQFF
TRBV7-8	TRBJ2-3	TRBD2	NA	TGTGCCAGCAGCTTCCCGACTAGCGGGGGGCGAAGCACAGATACGCAGTATTTT	CASSFPTSGGRSTDTQYF